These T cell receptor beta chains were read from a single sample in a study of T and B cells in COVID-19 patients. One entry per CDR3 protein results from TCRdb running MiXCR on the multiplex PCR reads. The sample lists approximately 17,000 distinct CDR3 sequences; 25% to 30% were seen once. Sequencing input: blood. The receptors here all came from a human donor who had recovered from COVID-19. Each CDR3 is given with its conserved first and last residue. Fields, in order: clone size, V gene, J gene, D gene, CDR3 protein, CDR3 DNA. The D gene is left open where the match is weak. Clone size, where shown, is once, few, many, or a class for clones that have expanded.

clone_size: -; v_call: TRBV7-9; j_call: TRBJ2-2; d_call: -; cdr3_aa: CASSPRDLSGGELFF; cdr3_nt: TGTGCCAGCAGCCCTCGGGACTTAAGTGGCGGGGAGCTGTTTTTT
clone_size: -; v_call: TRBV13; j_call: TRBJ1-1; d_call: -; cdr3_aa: CASSSPTRGGNTEAFF; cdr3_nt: TGTGCCAGCAGCTCTCCCACTCGGGGAGGGAACACTGAAGCTTTCTTT
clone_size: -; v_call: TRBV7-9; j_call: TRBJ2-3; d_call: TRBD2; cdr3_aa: CASSPGLAGGPWTDTQYF; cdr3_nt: TGTGCCAGCAGCCCTGGACTAGCGGGGGGGCCGTGGACAGATACGCAGTATTTT
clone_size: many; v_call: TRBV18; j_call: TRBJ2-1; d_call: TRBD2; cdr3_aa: CASSATSGGANEQFF; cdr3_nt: TGTGCCAGCTCGGCGACTAGCGGGGGGGCAAATGAGCAGTTCTTC
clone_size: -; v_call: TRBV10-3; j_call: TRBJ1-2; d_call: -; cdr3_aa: CAIREGSWVGYTF; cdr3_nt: TGTGCCATCAGGGAGGGAAGTTGGGTTGGCTACACCTTC
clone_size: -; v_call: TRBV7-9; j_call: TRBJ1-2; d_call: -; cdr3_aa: CASSGGLNYGYTF; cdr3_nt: TGTGCCAGCAGCGGGGGCTTAAACTATGGCTACACCTTC
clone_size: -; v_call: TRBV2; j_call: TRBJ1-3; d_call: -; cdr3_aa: CASTLGRTYGNTIYF; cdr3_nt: TGTGCCAGCACCCTTGGGAGGACCTACGGAAACACCATATATTTT
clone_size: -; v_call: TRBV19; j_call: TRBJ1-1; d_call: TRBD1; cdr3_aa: CASRGQGALMNTEAFF; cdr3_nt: TGTGCCAGTAGAGGGCAGGGGGCTCTAATGAACACTGAAGCTTTCTTT
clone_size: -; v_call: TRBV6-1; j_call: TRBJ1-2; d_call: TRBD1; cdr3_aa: CASTFTGGGGYTF; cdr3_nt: TGTGCCAGCACCTTTACAGGGGGCGGAGGCTACACCTTC
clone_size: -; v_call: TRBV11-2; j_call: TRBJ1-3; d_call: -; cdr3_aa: CASSTRRGVGNTIYF; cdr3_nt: TGTGCCAGCAGCACCCGCCGGGGGGTTGGAAACACCATATATTTT
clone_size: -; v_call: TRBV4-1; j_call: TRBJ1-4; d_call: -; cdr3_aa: CASSRVGPWGEKLFF; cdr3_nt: TGCGCCAGCAGCCGAGTGGGACCCTGGGGTGAAAAACTGTTTTTT
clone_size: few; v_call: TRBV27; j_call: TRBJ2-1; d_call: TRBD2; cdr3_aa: CASSWSGGLYNEQFF; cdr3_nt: TGTGCCAGCAGTTGGTCGGGGGGGCTCTACAATGAGCAGTTCTTC
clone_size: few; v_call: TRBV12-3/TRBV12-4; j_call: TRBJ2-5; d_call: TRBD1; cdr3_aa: CASSSTGQETQYF; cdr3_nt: TGTGCCAGCAGTTCGACAGGGCAAGAGACCCAGTACTTC
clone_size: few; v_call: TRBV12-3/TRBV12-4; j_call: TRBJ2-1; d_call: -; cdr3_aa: CASSLGPPNEQFF; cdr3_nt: TGTGCCAGCAGTTTAGGACCCCCTAATGAGCAGTTCTTC
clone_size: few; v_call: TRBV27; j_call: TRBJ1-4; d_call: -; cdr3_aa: CASTPTGPSEKLFF; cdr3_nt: TGTGCCAGCACACCCACGGGTCCTAGCGAAAAACTGTTTTTT
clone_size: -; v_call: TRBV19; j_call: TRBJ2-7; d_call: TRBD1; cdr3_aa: CASRVTGTGMNEQYF; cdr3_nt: TGTGCCAGTAGGGTAACCGGGACAGGGATGAACGAGCAGTACTTC
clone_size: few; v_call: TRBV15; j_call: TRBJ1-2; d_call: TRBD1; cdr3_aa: CATSRGAKQGDYGYTF; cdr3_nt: TGTGCCACCAGCAGAGGGGCCAAGCAGGGGGACTATGGCTACACCTTC
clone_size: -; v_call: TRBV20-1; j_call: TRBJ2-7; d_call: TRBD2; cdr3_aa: CSASHLLAGRSYEQYF; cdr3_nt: TGCAGTGCTAGTCACCTACTAGCGGGGCGATCCTACGAGCAGTACTTC
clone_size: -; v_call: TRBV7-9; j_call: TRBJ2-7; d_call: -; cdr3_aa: CASSSEESYEQYF; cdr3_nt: TGTGCCAGCAGCTCGGAGGAGTCCTACGAGCAGTACTTC
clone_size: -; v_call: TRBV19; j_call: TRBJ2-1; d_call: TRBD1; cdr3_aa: CASRGEGQGTYNEQFF; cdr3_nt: TGTGCCAGTAGAGGGGAAGGACAGGGGACCTACAATGAGCAGTTCTTC
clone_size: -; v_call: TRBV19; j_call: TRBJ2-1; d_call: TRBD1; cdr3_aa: CASLVPGQGNEQFF; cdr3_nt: TGTGCCAGTCTAGTCCCGGGACAGGGCAATGAGCAGTTCTTC
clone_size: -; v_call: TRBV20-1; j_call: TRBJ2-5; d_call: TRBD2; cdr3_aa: CSPQESGGQETQYF; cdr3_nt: TGCAGTCCCCAAGAGAGCGGGGGACAAGAGACCCAGTACTTC
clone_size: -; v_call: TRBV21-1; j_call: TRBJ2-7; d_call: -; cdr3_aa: CASSKEGRVGGRREKRSYEQYF; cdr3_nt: TGTGCCAGCAGCAAAGAGGGCCGAGTGGGTGGTCGCAGGGAGAAGCGCTCCTACGAGCAGTACTTC
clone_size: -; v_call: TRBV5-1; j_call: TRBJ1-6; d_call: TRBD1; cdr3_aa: CASSFRDRGRDSPLHF; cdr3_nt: TGCGCCAGCAGCTTCCGGGACAGGGGCAGGGATTCACCCCTCCACTTT
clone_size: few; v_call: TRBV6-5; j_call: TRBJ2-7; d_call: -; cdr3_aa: CASSPLANEQYF; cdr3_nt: TGTGCCAGCAGCCCGCTAGCGAACGAGCAGTACTTC
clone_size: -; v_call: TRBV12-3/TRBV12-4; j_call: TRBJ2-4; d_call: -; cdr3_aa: CASSHDIAKNIQYF; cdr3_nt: TGTGCCAGCAGCCACGATATAGCCAAAAACATTCAGTACTTC
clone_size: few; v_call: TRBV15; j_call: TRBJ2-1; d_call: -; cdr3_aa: CATSRDRRVEQFF; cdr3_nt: TGTGCCACCAGCAGAGATCGGCGTGTTGAGCAGTTCTTC
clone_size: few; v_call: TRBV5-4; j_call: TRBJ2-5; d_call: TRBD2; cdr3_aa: CASSIGLAGGRSETQYF; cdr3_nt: TGTGCCAGCAGCATAGGACTAGCGGGGGGTCGGTCGGAGACCCAGTACTTC
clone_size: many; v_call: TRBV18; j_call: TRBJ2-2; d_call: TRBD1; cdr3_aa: CASSPVNQGDTGELFF; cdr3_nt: TGTGCCAGCTCACCGGTCAACCAGGGGGACACCGGGGAGCTGTTTTTT
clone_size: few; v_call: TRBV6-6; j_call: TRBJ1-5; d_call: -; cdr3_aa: CASSYRQAVNQPQHF; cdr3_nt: TGTGCCAGCAGTTACCGACAGGCGGTCAATCAGCCCCAGCATTTT
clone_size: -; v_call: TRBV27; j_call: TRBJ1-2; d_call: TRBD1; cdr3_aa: CASSLSRTGGGGGYTF; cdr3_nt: TGTGCCAGCAGTTTATCCAGGACAGGGGGCGGGGGCGGCTACACCTTC
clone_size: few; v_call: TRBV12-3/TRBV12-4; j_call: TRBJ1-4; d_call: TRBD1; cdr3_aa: CASSFLQGANEKLFF; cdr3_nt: TGTGCCAGCAGTTTCCTACAGGGGGCTAATGAAAAACTGTTTTTT
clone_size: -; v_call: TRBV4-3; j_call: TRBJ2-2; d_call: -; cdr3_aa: CASGTTGKHGELFF; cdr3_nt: TGCGCCAGCGGCACCACAGGGAAACACGGGGAGCTGTTTTTT
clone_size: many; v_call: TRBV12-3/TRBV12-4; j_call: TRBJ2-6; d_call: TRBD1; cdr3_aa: CASRSDRGDSGANVLTF; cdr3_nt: TGTGCCAGCAGGTCGGACAGGGGGGATTCTGGGGCCAACGTCCTGACTTTC
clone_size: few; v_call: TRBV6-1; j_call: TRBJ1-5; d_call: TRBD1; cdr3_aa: CASTGGQGEQPQHF; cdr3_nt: TGTGCCAGCACAGGGGGGCAGGGAGAACAGCCCCAGCATTTT
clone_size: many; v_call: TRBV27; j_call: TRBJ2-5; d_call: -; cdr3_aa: CASSLRVWETQYF; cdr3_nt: TGTGCCAGCAGTTTGAGGGTTTGGGAGACCCAGTACTTC
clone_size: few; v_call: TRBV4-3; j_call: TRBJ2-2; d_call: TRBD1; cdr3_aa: CASSQQGANTGELFF; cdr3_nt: TGCGCCAGCAGCCAGCAGGGGGCCAACACCGGGGAGCTGTTTTTT
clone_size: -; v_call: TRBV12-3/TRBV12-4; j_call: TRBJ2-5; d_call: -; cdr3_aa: CASSLQDRGTQYF; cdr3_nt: TGTGCCAGTTCTCTTCAGGACCGGGGGACCCAGTACTTC
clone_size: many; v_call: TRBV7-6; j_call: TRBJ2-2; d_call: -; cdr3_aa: CASSLSRNTGELFF; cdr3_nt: TGTGCCAGCAGCTTAAGCAGGAACACCGGGGAGCTGTTTTTT
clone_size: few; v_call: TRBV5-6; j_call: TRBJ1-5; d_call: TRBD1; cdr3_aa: CASSLAVKQGSQPQHF; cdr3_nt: TGTGCCAGCAGCCTTGCCGTTAAACAGGGGAGTCAGCCCCAGCATTTT
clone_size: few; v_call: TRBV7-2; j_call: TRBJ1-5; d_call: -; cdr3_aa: CASSSPDGASNQPQHF; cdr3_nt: TGTGCCAGCAGCTCCCCGGATGGAGCTAGCAATCAGCCCCAGCATTTT
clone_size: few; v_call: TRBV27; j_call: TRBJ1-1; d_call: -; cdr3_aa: CASSLGDFGIRNMNTEAFF; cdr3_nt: TGTGCCAGCAGTTTAGGGGACTTCGGGATCCGCAATATGAACACTGAAGCTTTCTTT